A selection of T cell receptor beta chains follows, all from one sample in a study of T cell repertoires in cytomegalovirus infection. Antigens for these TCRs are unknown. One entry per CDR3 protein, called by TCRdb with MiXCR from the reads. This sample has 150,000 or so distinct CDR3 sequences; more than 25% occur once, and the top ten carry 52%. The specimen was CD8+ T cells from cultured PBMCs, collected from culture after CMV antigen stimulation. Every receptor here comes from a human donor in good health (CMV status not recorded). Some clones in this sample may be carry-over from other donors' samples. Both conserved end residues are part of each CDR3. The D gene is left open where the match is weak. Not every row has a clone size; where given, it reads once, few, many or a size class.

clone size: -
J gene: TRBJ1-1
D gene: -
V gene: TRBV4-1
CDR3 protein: CASSQDLPNTEAFF
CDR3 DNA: TGCGCCAGCAGCCAAGATCTACCGAACACTGAAGCTTTCTTT

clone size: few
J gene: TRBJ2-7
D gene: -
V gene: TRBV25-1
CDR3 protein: CASIHREQGYEQYF
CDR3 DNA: TGTGCCAGCATCCACAGGGAACAGGGCTACGAGCAGTACTTC

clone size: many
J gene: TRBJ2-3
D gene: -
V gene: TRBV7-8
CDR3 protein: CASSLTSSYTQYF
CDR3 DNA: TGTGCCAGCAGCTTAACTAGCTCGTATACGCAGTATTTT

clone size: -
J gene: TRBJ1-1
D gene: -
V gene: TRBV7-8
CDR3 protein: CASSATGFMNTEAFF
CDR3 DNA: TGTGCCAGCAGCGCAACAGGGTTCATGAACACTGAAGCTTTCTTT

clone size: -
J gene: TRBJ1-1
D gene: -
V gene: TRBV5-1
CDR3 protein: CASSSGRGSTEAFF
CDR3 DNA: TGCGCCAGCAGCTCTGGAAGGGGGAGTACTGAAGCTTTCTTT

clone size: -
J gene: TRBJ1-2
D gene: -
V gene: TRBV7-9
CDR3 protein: CASSYMAGLSHGYTF
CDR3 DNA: TGTGCCAGCAGCTACATGGCCGGCTTGAGTCATGGCTACACCTTC

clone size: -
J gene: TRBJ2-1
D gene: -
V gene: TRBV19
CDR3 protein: CASTSLGYSYNEQFF
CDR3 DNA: TGTGCCAGTACTTCCCTTGGGTATTCCTACAATGAGCAGTTCTTC

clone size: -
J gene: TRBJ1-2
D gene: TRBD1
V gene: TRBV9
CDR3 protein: CASSADRDRDFSGYTF
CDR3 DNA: TGTGCCAGCAGCGCCGACCGGGACAGGGACTTTAGTGGCTACACCTTC

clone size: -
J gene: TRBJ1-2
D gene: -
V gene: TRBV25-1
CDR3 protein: CASSELVVGPNYGYTF
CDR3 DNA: TGTGCCAGCAGTGAATTGGTGGTGGGGCCTAACTATGGCTACACCTTC

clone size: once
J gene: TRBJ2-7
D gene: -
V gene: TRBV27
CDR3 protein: CASSPWGSEEQYF
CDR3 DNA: TGTGCCAGCAGCCCGTGGGGGAGTGAAGAGCAGTACTTC

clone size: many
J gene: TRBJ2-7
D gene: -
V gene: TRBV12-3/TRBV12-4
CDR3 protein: CASTGVSYEQYF
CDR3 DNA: TGTGCCAGTACAGGTGTCTCCTACGAGCAGTACTTC

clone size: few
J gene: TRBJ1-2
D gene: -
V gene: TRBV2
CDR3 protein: CASSARLTGYTF
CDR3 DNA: TGTGCCAGCAGTGCTAGGCTAACCGGCTACACCTTC

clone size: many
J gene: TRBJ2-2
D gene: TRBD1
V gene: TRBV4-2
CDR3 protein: CASSQEFEGTGGTGELFF
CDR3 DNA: TGTGCCAGCAGCCAGGAATTTGAGGGGACAGGTGGGACCGGGGAGCTGTTTTTT

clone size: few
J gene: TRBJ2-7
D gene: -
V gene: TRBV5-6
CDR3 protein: CASSKTGSPSYEQYF
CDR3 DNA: TGTGCCAGCAGCAAAACAGGATCACCCTCCTACGAGCAGTACTTC

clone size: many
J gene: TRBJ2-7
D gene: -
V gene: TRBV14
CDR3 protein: CASSQEAAGAHEQYF
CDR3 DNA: TGTGCCAGCAGCCAAGAGGCCGCGGGGGCCCACGAGCAGTACTTC

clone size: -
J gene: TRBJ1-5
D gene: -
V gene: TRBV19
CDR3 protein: CASSMGWVDQPQHF
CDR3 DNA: TGTGCCAGTAGTATGGGGTGGGTCGATCAGCCCCAGCATTTT

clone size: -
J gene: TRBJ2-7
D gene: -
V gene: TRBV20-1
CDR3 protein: CSAERQVSYEQYF
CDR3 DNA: TGCAGTGCTGAGCGACAGGTATCCTACGAGCAGTACTTC

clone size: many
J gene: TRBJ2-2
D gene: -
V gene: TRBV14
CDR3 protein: CASGEISGGPGAGELFF
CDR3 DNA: TGTGCCAGCGGAGAAATAAGTGGGGGCCCGGGCGCCGGGGAGCTGTTTTTT

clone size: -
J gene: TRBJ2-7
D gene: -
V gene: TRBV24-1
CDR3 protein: CATATSQGEQYF
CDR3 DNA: TGTGCCACCGCGACTTCTCAGGGGGAGCAGTACTTC

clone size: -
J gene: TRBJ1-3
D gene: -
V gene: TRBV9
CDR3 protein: CASSPTGTPGNTIYF
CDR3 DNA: TGTGCCAGCAGCCCAACCGGGACACCAGGAAACACCATATATTTT

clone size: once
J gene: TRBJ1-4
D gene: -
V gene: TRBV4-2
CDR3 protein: CASSPDLEKLFF
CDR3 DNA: TGTGCCAGCAGTCCTGATCTGGAAAAACTGTTTTTT

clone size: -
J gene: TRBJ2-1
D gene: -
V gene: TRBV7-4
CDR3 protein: CASSLTGLYEQFF
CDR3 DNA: TGTGCCAGCAGCTTAACGGGGCTTTATGAGCAGTTCTTC

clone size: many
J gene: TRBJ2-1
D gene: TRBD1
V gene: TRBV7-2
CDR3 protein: CASSPGTGTLSYNEQFF
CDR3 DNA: TGTGCCAGCAGCCCCGGGACAGGGACGCTCTCCTACAATGAGCAGTTCTTC

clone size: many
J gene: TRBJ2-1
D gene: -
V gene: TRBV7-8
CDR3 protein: CASSFSGSNEQFF
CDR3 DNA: TGTGCCAGCAGCTTCTCTGGGAGCAATGAGCAGTTCTTC

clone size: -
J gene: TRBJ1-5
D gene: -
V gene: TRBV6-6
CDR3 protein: CASSSPDEHLNQPQHF
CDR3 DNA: TGTGCCAGCAGTTCCCCCGATGAACACCTCAATCAGCCCCAGCATTTT

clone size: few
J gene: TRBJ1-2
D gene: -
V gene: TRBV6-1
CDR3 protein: CASSERRIYGYTF
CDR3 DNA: TGTGCCAGCAGTGAGAGGCGGATTTATGGCTACACCTTC

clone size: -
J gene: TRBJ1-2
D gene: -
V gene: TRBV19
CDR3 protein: CASRMEGLYGYTF
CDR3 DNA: TGTGCCAGTAGGATGGAGGGCCTTTATGGCTACACCTTC

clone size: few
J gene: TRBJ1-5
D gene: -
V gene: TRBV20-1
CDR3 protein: CSAKEGAFGNQPQHF
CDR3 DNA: TGCAGTGCAAAGGAGGGAGCGTTTGGCAATCAGCCCCAGCATTTT

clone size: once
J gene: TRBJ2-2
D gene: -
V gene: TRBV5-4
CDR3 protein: CASSLGWTNTGELFF
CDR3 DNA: TGTGCCAGCAGCTTGGGGTGGACAAACACCGGGGAGCTGTTTTTT

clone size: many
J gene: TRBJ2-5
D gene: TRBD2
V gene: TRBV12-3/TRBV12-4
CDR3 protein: CASSFAGGRETQYF
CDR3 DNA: TGTGCCAGCAGTTTTGCGGGGGGCAGGGAGACCCAGTACTTC

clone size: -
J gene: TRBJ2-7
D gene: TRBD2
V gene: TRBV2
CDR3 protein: CASSFPTSGRQSSYEQYF
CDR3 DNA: TGTGCCAGCAGCTTTCCGACTAGCGGGAGACAGAGCTCCTACGAGCAGTACTTC

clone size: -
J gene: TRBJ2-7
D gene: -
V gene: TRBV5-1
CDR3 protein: CASSLGSVPHEQYF
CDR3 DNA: TGCGCCAGCAGCTTGGGATCCGTGCCCCACGAGCAGTACTTC

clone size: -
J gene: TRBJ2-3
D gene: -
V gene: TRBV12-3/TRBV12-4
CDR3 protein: CASTIIPDTQYF
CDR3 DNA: TGTGCCAGCACCATCATTCCCGATACGCAGTATTTT

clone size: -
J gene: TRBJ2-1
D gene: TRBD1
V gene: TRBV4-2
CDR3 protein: CASSQPGQDQFF
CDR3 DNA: TGTGCCAGCAGCCAACCCGGACAGGACCAGTTCTTC

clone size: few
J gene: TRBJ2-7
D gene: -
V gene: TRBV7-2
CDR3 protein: CASSLLLGNSYEQYF
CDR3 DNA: TGTGCCAGCAGCTTATTACTTGGCAATTCCTACGAGCAGTACTTC

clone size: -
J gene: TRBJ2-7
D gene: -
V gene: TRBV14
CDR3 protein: CASSPLRAREQYF
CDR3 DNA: TGTGCCAGCAGCCCGTTGAGGGCGCGCGAGCAGTACTTC

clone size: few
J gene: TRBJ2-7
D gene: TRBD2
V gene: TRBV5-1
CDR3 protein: CASSFSGGTHEQYF
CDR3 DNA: TGCGCCAGCAGCTTTAGCGGGGGGACTCACGAGCAGTACTTC

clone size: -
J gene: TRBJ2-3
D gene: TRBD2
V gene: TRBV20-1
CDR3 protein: CSAREDPTSGFTDTQYF
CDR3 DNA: TGCAGTGCTAGAGAAGATCCGACTAGCGGATTCACAGATACGCAGTATTTT

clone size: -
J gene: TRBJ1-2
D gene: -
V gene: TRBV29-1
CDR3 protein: CSVEETAPNYGYTF
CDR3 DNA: TGCAGCGTTGAAGAGACAGCCCCTAACTATGGCTACACCTTC

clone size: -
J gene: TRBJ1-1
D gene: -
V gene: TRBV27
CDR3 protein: CASSLAGMGTEAFF
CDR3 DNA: TGTGCCAGCAGTTTAGCAGGGATGGGCACTGAAGCTTTCTTT

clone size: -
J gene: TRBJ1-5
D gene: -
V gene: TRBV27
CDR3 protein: CASSLVLGRQPQHF
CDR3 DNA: TGTGCCAGCAGTTTAGTCCTGGGTCGTCAGCCCCAGCATTTT

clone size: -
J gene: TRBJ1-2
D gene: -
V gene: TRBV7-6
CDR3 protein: CASSRSSGYTF
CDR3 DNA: TGTGCCAGCAGCCGTTCATCTGGCTACACCTTC

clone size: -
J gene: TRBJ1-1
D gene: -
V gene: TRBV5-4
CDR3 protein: CASSFQGSTEAFF
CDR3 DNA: TGTGCCAGCAGCTTCCAGGGATCCACTGAAGCTTTCTTT

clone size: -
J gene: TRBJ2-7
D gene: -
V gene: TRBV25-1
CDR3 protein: CASTSGPYYEQYF
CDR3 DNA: TGTGCCAGCACCTCGGGCCCTTACTACGAGCAGTACTTC

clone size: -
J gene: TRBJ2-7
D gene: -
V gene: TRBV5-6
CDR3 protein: CASSEGQEYEQYF
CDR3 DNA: TGTGCCAGCAGTGAGGGTCAGGAGTACGAGCAGTACTTC

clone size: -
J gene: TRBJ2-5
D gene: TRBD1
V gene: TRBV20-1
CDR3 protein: CSARDLTGATETQYF
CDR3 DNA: TGCAGTGCTAGAGATCTCACAGGGGCTACAGAGACCCAGTACTTC

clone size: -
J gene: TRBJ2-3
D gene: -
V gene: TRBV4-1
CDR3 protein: CASSLTPGTDTQYF
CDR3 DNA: TGCGCCAGCAGCCTCACTCCAGGCACAGATACGCAGTATTTT

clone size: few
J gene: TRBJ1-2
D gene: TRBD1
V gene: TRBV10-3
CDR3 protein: CAISIPGQGKNGYTF
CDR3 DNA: TGTGCCATCAGTATACCGGGACAGGGAAAAAATGGCTACACCTTC

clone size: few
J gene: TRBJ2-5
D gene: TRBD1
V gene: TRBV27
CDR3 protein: CASSSATGGLWETQYF
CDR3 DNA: TGTGCCAGCAGCTCGGCGACAGGGGGCTTATGGGAGACCCAGTACTTC

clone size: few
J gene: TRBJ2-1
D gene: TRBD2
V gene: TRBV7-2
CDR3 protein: CASSLWTSGGEQFF
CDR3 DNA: TGTGCCAGCAGCTTATGGACTAGCGGGGGCGAGCAGTTCTTC

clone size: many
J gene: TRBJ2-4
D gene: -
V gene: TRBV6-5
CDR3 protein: CASSSLLVGRTKNIQYF
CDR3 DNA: TGTGCCAGCAGTTCCCTCTTGGTAGGGCGTACCAAAAACATTCAGTACTTC

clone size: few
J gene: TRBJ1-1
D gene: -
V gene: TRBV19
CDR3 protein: CASSISPGENTEAFF
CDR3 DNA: TGTGCCAGTAGTATAAGTCCAGGGGAGAACACTGAAGCTTTCTTT

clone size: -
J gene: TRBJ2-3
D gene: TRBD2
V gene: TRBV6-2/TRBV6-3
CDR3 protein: CASRRPSGGPDTQYF
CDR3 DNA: TGTGCCAGCAGACGCCCTAGCGGGGGGCCAGATACGCAGTATTTT